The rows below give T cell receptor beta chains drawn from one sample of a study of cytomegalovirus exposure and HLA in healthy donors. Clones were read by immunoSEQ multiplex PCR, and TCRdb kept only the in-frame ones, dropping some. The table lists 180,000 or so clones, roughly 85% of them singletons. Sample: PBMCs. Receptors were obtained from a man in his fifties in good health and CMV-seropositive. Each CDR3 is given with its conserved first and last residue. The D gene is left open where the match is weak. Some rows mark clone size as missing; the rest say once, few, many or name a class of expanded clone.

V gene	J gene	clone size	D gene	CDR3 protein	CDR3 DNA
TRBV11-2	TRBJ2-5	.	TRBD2	CASSLTTSGEETQYF	TGTGCCAGCAGCTTAACGACTAGCGGGGAAGAGACCCAGTACTTC
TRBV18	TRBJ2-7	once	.	CASSPGVLSYEQYF	TGTGCCAGCTCCCCCGGGGTCCTCTCCTACGAGCAGTACTTC
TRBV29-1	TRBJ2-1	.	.	CSVGGFYNEQFF	TGCAGCGTTGGGGGCTTCTACAATGAGCAGTTCTTC
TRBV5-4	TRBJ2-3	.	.	CASSLAAGADIFTDTQYF	TGTGCCAGCAGCTTGGCAGCAGGGGCTGACATCTTCACAGATACGCAGTATTTT
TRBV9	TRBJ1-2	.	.	CASSVTQGNYGYTF	TGTGCCAGCAGCGTAACGCAGGGGAACTATGGCTACACCTTC
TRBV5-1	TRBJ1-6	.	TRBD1	CASSLVGTALMVVDNSPLHF	TGCGCCAGCAGCTTGGTCGGGACAGCTTTAATGGTGGTGGATAATTCACCCCTCCACTTT
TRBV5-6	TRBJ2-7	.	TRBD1	CASSLMDRVSYEQYF	TGTGCCAGCAGCTTGATGGACAGGGTCTCCTACGAGCAGTACTTC
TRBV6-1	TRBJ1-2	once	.	CASSETDIPYGYTF	TGTGCCAGCAGTGAAACAGATATCCCTTATGGCTACACCTTC
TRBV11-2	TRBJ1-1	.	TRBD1	CASSYGQGHTEAFF	TGTGCCAGCAGTTACGGACAGGGCCACACTGAAGCTTTCTTT
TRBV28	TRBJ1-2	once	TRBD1	CASRGQGEANYGYTF	TGTGCCAGCCGGGGACAGGGGGAAGCTAACTATGGCTACACCTTC
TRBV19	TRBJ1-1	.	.	CASSGRGLGEAFF	TGTGCCAGTAGTGGCAGGGGTTTGGGTGAAGCTTTCTTT
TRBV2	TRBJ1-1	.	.	CASLGGIVNTEAFF	TGTGCCAGCCTGGGGGGAATCGTGAACACTGAAGCTTTCTTT
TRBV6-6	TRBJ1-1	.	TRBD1	CASSPADRARNTEAFF	TGTGCCAGCAGTCCCGCCGACAGGGCACGGAACACTGAAGCTTTCTTT
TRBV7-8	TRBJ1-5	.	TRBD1	CASSLGTGDRQPQHF	TGTGCCAGCAGCTTAGGGACAGGGGACAGGCAGCCCCAGCATTTT
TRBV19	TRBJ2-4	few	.	CASSPISTRNIQYF	TGTGCCAGTAGTCCTATCTCGACCAGGAACATTCAGTACTTC
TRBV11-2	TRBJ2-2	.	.	CASSQTSYTGELFF	TGTGCCAGCAGCCAAACTAGTTACACCGGGGAGCTGTTTTTT
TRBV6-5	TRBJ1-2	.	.	CASSPGGARGGYTF	TGTGCCAGCAGTCCCGGGGGGGCGCGAGGTGGCTACACCTTC
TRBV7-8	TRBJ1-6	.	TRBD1	CASSKQGSTYNSPLHF	TGTGCCAGCAGCAAACAGGGGAGCACCTATAATTCACCCCTCCACTTT
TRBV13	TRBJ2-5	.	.	CASSLGRLQETQYF	TGTGCCAGCAGCTTAGGCCGACTCCAAGAGACCCAGTACTTC
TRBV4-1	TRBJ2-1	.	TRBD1	CASSQTSRTGAGNEQFF	TGCGCCAGCAGCCAAACATCAAGGACAGGGGCGGGGAATGAGCAGTTCTTC
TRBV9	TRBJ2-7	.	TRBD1	CASSGQGDEQYF	TGTGCCAGCAGCGGACAGGGGGACGAGCAGTACTTC
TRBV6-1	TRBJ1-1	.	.	CASNQGGGHTEAFF	TGTGCCAGCAACCAGGGAGGGGGGCACACTGAAGCTTTCTTT
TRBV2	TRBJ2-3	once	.	CASRGHILTDTQYF	TGTGCCAGCAGAGGACATATTCTCACAGATACGCAGTATTTT
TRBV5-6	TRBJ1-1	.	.	CASSLEMGRWSTEAFF	TGTGCCAGCAGCTTGGAAATGGGGAGGTGGAGCACTGAAGCTTTCTTT
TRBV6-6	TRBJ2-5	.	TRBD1	CASSPLGQGKTQYF	TGTGCCAGCAGTCCCCTGGGACAGGGGAAGACCCAGTACTTC
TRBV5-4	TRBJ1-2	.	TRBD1	CASSPGQIYGYTF	TGTGCCAGCAGCCCGGGACAGATTTATGGCTACACCTTC
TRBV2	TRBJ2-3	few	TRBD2	CASSGGSSGADTQYF	TGTGCCAGCAGTGGAGGGTCTAGCGGGGCAGATACGCAGTATTTT
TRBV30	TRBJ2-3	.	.	CAWSVLPLSDTQYF	TGTGCCTGGAGTGTACTCCCTTTATCAGATACGCAGTATTTT
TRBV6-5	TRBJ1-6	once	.	CASSYSSRVDSPLHF	TGTGCCAGCAGTTACTCGTCCAGGGTTGACTCACCCCTCCACTTT